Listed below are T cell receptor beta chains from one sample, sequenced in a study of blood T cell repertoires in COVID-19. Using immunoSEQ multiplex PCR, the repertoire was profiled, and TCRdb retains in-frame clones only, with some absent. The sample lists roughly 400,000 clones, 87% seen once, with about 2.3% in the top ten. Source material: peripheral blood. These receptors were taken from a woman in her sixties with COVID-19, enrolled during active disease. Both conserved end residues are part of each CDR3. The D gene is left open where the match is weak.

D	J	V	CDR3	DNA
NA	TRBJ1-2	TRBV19	CASSMEGTFNYGYTF	TGTGCCAGTAGTATGGAGGGAACGTTTAACTATGGCTACACCTTC
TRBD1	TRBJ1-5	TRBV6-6	CASRAGTGYSNQPQHF	TGTGCCAGCAGAGCCGGGACAGGGTATAGCAATCAGCCCCAGCATTTT
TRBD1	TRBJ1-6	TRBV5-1	CASSNLQGAAYNSPLHF	TGCGCCAGCAGCAACTTACAGGGGGCGGCCTATAATTCACCCCTCCACTTT
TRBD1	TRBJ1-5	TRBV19	CASSPGQISNQPQHF	TGTGCCAGTAGCCCGGGACAGATTAGCAATCAGCCCCAGCATTTT
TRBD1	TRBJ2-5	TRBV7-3	CASSLNHRGREETQYF	TGTGCCAGCAGCCTTAACCACAGGGGGCGGGAAGAGACCCAGTACTTC
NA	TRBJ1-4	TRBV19	CASSIDGSEKLFF	TGTGCCAGTAGTATAGATGGCAGTGAAAAACTGTTTTTT
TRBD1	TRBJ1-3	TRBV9	CASSGDRGGNTIYF	TGTGCCAGCAGCGGCGACAGGGGCGGAAACACCATATATTTT
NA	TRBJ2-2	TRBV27	CASSLPVSNPGTLGELFF	TGTGCCAGCAGTCTCCCCGTGTCCAATCCCGGGACTCTCGGGGAGCTGTTTTTT
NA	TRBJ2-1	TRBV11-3	CASSLEEDREQFF	TGTGCCAGCAGCCTCGAAGAGGACAGAGAGCAGTTCTTC
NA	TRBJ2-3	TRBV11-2	CASSPSERERSTHTQYF	TGTGCCAGCAGCCCCTCCGAAAGGGAGCGGTCGACTCATACGCAGTATTTT
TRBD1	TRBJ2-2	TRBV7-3	CASSLDGQGAVRGTGELFF	TGTGCCAGCAGCCTCGATGGACAGGGGGCGGTTCGTGGCACCGGGGAGCTGTTTTTT
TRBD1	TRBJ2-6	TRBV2	CASSATTGGGTSGANVLTF	TGTGCCAGCAGTGCGACGACAGGGGGCGGCACCTCTGGGGCCAACGTCCTGACTTTC
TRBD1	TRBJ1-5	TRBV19	CASSIDRRDRGYYSNQPQHF	TGTGCCAGTAGTATAGACCGCCGGGACAGAGGGTATTATAGCAATCAGCCCCAGCATTTT
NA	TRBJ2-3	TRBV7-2	CASSPTRPRLTDTQYF	TGTGCCAGCAGTCCAACGAGGCCGAGACTCACAGATACGCAGTATTTT
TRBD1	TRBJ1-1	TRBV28	CASRPDRVWDTEAFF	TGTGCCAGCAGGCCGGACAGGGTATGGGACACTGAAGCTTTCTTT
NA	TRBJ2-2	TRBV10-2	CASRAVGGGGELFF	TGCGCCAGCCGCGCTGTGGGGGGAGGCGGGGAGCTGTTTTTT
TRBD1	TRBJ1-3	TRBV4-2	CASSLQGAGGNTIYF	TGTGCCAGCAGCCTACAGGGGGCTGGTGGAAACACCATATATTTT
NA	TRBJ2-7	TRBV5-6	CASSKTFEQYF	TGTGCCAGCAGTAAGACTTTCGAGCAGTACTTC